This entry lists 4 T cell receptor beta chains sequenced from one sample in a study of CD8 T cells in ankylosing spondylitis. Study-level results: Within ankylosing spondylitis blood, a TCR beta motif made up of seven or eight highly homologous variants appeared to be characteristic.

Each CDR3 protein is one row after TCRdb ran MiXCR on the 5' RACE reads. The profile shows around 770,000 distinct CDR3 sequences, 12% of them singletons. The antigens these receptors bind are not known. The sequenced sample was blood, either unsorted or a sorted T cell fraction (not recorded which). The source is a male donor with ankylosing spondylitis.

This clonotype was seen only a few times. The V call is TRBV5-5, the J call TRBJ1-2; D uncertain. Trimming pared 4 bases from V and 3 bases from J, leaving 19 bases between. Germline lookup yields CDR1 SGHKS and CDR2 YYEKEE (reference sequence). The CDR3 has 16 residues. The CDR3 DNA reads as TGTGCCAGCAGCCCGTCCTTGGCAGGACCCTACTATGGCTACACCTTC. Amino acids: CASSPSLAGPYYGYTF.

This clonotype came up a few times. The chain has TRBV20-1 and TRBJ1-5, with 8 bases matching TRBD1. The CDR3 contains 14 residues. Germline assignment: CDR1 DFQATT and CDR2 SNEGSKA (reference sequence). V lost 5 bases, J lost 4 bases, and 7 bases stayed unmatched. The CDR3 DNA reads TGCAGTGCTCAGACAGGGGTTCCGAATCAGCCCCAGCATTTT. This sequence encodes CSAQTGVPNQPQHF.

This clonotype showed up just a few times. The chain is built from TRBV6-5 and TRBJ2-2; D is unclear. The CDR3 extends over 14 amino acids. The V gene's germline CDR1 is MNHEY and CDR2 SVGAGI. V was shortened by 0 bases and J by 6 bases, with 8 bases between the two germline ends. The CDR3 sequence is CASSYSIGPGELFF. As DNA, the CDR3 is TGTGCCAGCAGTTACTCTATTGGTCCCGGGGAGCTGTTTTTT.

V gene TRBV12-3 or TRBV12-4 combines with J gene TRBJ2-7; D ambiguous. Trimming cost V 6 bases and J 5 bases, with 23 bases left between them. The CDR3 spans 16 residues. The CDR3 here is CASSESMGSGGDEQYF. The CDR3, as DNA: TGTGCCAGCAGCGAATCTATGGGCTCGGGTGGCGACGAGCAGTACTTC.